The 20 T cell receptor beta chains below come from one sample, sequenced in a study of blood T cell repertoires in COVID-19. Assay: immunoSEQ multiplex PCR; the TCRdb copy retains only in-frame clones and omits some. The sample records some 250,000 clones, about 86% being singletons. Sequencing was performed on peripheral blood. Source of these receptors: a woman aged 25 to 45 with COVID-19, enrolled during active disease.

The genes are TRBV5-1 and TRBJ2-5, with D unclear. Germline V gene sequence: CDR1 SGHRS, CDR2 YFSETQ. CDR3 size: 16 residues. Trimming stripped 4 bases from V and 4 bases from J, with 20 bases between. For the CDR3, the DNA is TGCGCCAGCAGCCCCCCGAACAGCCGGCTTTCAGAGACCCAGTACTTC. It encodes CASSPPNSRLSETQYF.

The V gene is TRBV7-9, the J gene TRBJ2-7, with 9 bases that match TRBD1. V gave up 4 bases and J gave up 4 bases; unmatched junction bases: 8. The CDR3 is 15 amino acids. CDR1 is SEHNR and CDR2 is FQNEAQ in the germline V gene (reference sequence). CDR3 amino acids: CASSYGTGTGYEQYF. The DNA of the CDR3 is TGTGCCAGCAGCTACGGGACAGGGACGGGGTACGAGCAGTACTTC.

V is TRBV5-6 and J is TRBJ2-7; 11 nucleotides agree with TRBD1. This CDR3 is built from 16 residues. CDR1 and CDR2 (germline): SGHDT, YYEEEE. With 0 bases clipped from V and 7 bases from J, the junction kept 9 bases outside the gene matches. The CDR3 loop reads CASSLESGQGAHEQYF. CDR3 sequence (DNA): TGTGCCAGCAGCTTGGAATCAGGACAGGGGGCGCATGAGCAGTACTTC.

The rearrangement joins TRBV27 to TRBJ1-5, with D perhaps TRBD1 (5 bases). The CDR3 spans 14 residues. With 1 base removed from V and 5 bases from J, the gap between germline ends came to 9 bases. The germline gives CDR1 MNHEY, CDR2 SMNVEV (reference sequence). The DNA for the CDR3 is TGTGCCAGCAGTTTATGGGAGGGGTATCAGCCCCAGCATTTT. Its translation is CASSLWEGYQPQHF.

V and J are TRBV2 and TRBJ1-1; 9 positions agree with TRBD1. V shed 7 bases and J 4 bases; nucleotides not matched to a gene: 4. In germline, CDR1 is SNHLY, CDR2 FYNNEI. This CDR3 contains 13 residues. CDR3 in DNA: TGTGCCAGCATAGGACAGGGGATCACTGAAGCTTTCTTT. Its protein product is CASIGQGITEAFF.

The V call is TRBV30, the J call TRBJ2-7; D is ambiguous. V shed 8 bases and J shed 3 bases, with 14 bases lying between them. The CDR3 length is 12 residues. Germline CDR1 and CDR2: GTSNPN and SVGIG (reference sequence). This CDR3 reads CALNEESYEQYF. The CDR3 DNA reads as TGTGCCCTTAATGAGGAAAGCTACGAGCAGTACTTC.

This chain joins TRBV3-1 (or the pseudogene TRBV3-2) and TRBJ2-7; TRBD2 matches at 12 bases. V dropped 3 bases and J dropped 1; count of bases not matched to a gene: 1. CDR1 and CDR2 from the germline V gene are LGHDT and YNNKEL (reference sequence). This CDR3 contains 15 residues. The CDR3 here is CASSQTSGGSYEQYF. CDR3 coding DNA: TGTGCCAGCAGCCAGACTAGCGGGGGTTCCTACGAGCAGTACTTC.

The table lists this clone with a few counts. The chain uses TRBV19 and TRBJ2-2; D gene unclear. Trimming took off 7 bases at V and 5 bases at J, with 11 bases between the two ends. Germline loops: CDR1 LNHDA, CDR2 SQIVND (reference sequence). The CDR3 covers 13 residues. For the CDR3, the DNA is TGTGCCAGTACCTTTTCACTGACCGGGGAGCTGTTTTTT. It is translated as CASTFSLTGELFF.

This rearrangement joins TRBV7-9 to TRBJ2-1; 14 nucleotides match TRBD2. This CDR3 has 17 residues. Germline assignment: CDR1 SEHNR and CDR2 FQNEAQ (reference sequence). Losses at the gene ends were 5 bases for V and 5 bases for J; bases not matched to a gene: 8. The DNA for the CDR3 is TGTGCCAGCAGCCTAGGGACTAGCGGGGGAGTAAACAATGAGCAGTTCTTC. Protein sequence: CASSLGTSGGVNNEQFF.

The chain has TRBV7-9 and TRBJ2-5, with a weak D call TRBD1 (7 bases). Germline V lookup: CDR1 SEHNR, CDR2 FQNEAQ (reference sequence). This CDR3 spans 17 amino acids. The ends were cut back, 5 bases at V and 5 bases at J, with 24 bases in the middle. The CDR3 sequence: CASSGPYGGGKTETQYF. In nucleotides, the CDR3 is TGTGCCAGCAGCGGCCCCTATGGAGGGGGCAAGACGGAGACCCAGTACTTC.

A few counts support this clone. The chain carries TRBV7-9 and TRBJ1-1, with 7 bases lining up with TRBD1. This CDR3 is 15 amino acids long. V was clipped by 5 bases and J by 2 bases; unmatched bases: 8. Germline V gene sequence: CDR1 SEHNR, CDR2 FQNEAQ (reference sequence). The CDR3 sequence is CASSRPQGGNTEAFF. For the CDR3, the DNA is TGTGCCAGCAGCCGACCGCAGGGGGGAAACACTGAAGCTTTCTTT.

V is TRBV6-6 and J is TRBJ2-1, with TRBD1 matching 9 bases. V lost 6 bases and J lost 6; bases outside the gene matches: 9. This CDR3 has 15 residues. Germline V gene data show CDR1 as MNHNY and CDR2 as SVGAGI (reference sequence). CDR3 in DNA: TGTGCCAGCAGGACACGGGACAGGGTGGCCAATGAGCAGTTCTTC. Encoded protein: CASRTRDRVANEQFF.

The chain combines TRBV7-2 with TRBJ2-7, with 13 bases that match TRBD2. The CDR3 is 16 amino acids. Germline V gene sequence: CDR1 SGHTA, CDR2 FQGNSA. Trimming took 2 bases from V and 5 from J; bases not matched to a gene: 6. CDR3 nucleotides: TGTGCCAGCAGCTTACCCCGGACTAGCGGGGGAAACGAGCAGTACTTC. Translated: CASSLPRTSGGNEQYF.

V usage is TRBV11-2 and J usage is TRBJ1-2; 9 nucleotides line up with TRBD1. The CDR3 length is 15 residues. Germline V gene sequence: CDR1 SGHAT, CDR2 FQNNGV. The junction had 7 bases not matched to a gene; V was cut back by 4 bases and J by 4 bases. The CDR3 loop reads CASSSTRTGVYGYTF. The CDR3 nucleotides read TGTGCCAGCAGCTCGACCAGGACAGGGGTCTATGGCTACACCTTC.

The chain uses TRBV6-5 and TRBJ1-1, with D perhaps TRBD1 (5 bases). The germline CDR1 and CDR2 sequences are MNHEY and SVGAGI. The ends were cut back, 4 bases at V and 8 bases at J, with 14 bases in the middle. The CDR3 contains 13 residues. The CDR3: CASSFVQGAEAFF. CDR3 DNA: TGTGCCAGCAGTTTCGTCCAAGGGGCAGAAGCTTTCTTT.

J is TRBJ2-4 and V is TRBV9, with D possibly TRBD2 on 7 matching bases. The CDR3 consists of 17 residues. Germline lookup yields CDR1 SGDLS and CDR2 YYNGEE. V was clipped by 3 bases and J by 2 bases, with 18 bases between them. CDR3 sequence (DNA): TGTGCCAGCAGCGCCACAGGGACGGGGGGATCCAAAAACATTCAGTACTTC. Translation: CASSATGTGGSKNIQYF.

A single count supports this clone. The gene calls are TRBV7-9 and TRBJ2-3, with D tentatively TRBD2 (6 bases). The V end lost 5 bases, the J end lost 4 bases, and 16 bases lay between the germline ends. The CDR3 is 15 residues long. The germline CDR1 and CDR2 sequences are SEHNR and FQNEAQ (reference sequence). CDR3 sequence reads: CASSRGTDSPDTQYF. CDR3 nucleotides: TGTGCCAGCAGCCGCGGGACCGACAGCCCAGATACGCAGTATTTT. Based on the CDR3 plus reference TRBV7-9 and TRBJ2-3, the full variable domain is DTGVSQNPRHKITKRGQNVTFRCDPISEHNRLYWYRQTLGQGPEFLTYFQNEAQLEKSRLLSDRFSAERPKGSFSTLEIQRTEQGDSAMYLCASSRGTDSPDTQYFGPGTRLTVL.

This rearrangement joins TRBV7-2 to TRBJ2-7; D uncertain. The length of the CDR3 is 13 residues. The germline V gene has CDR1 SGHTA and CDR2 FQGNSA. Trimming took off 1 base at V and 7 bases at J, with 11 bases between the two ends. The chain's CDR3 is CASSLEFGQEQYF. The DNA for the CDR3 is TGTGCCAGCAGCTTAGAATTTGGCCAGGAGCAGTACTTC.

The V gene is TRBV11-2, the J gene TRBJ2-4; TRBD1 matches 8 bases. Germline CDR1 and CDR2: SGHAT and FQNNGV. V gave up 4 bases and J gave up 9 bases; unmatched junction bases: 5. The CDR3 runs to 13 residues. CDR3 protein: CASSSGTGGIQYF. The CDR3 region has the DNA TGTGCCAGCAGCTCCGGGACAGGCGGCATTCAGTACTTC. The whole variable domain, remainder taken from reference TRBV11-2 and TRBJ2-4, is EAGVAQSPRYKIIEKRQSVAFWCNPISGHATLYWYQQILGQGPKLLIQFQNNGVVDDSQLPKDRFSAERLKGVDSTLKIQPAKLEDSAVYLCASSSGTGGIQYFGAGTRLSVL.

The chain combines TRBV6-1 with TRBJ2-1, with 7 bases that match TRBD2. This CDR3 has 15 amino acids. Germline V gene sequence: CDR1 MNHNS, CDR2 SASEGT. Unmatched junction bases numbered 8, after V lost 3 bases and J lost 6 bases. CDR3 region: CASSDRAGIGNEQFF. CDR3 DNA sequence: TGTGCCAGCAGTGACCGAGCGGGGATAGGCAATGAGCAGTTCTTC.